This T cell receptor (beta chain) comes out of a study of OX40 agonist ivuxolimab in advanced cancers. Describing the broader study: Ivuxolimab was an agonistic, fully human IgG2 monoclonal antibody directed against OX40 (CD134), a costimulatory receptor. Intravenous ivuxolimab was administered to patients every 2 weeks at six dose levels: 0.01, 0.1, 0.3, 1.5, 3 and 10 mg/kg. Prior anti-PD-1, anti-PD-L1 or anti-CTLA-4 therapy was permitted, and checkpoint inhibitors had been received by around 40% of dose-escalation patients. Among the roughly 50 dose-escalation patients, around 19 had hepatocellular carcinoma, roughly 15 melanoma, 9 renal cell carcinoma and 9 head and neck cancer. Partial responses occurred in three dose-escalation patients, of whom one had hepatocellular carcinoma and two had cutaneous melanoma. The paper covers the monotherapy dose-escalation part of the phase I ivuxolimab trial, which included N of about 50 patients. The point of sequencing TCRbeta in the periphery was to test whether ivuxolimab changed TCR sequence diversity and drove clonal T-cell expansion. In the dose-escalation cohort, 65% to 85% of patients were male, and the mean age was 60 years with a range of roughly 23 to 79. Paper-wide results and their limitations: Low levels of normalized T-cell clonal expansion were also seen in some patients who did not respond. Which antigens the clonally expanded peripheral T cells were specific for was not determined. After ivuxolimab, expanded clones were on average more numerous among CD8+ T cells than among CD4+ T cells. Clonal expansion of both CD4+ and CD8+ blood T cells was observed from baseline to week 6 at doses 0.1 to 3.0 mg/kg. In partial responders in the 0.1-3.0 mg/kg groups, normalized peripheral clonal expansion was found to be among the lowest, especially among CD8+ T cells.

Comment on this clone: It lacks a known antigen. No quality values exist for individual bases; no much larger clone is one base distant.

The CDR3 sequence holds 14 residues, the cysteine and phenylalanine included. Only CDR3 DNA is held: 42 bases, read in frame from base 1. CDR1 SGHRS and CDR2 YFSETQ are derived from the germline V gene. V was cut back by 2 bases and J by 4 bases, leaving a gap of 9 bases between them. The trial excluded patients who had a history of autoimmune disease or were on systemic immunosuppression. Peripheral blood for TCR sequencing was drawn from every dose cohort at baseline, at cycle 4 day 1 and at cycle 7 day 1. Samples came from an open-label, multicenter, first-in-human phase I dose-escalation trial of ivuxolimab. The trial enrolled adults with locally advanced or metastatic head and neck squamous cell, hepatocellular, melanoma or renal cell carcinoma. Before TCR sequencing, CD4+ T cells and CD8+ T cells from peripheral blood were sorted into separate populations. Genomic DNA was isolated from the sorted cells so that the TCRbeta CDR3 region could be sequenced. The immunoSEQ Assay was used for sequencing of TCRbeta CDR3 regions. TCRdb mirrors the immuneACCESS table, restricted to in-frame sequences. Some clones are absent from its copies; in checked studies, under half trace to an unresolved V gene, and the reason for the others is unknown. A total of about 64,000 clones appear in this sample, approximately 80% of them only once. The top ten hold about 5% of the sample.

The clonotype originates from an adult with an advanced solid tumor such as melanoma, head and neck, liver or kidney cancer. Recombination joined TRBV5-1 with TRBJ2-2, with the D gene not confidently named. The material sequenced was CD4+ or CD8+ T cells sorted from blood, taken in a trial of the OX40 agonist ivuxolimab. The CDR3 region has the sequence CASSFGWVTGELFF. The nucleotides read TGCGCCAGCAGCTTCGGTTGGGTCACCGGGGAGCTGTTTTTT.